This TCR beta chain originates from a study of beta chain features in type 1 diabetes. Study-wide points: A possible short-template PCR bias applies equally to patients and controls.

All of the isolated RNA was reverse transcribed, so expressed TCRB transcripts were sequenced. TCRdb's table, derived via immunoSEQ multiplex PCR, lists solely in-frame clones and lacks some. The sample holds fewer than 200,000 clones, around 13% seen once. Trimming cost V 7 bases and J 6 bases; bases outside gene matches: 3. The germline V gene has CDR1 SQVTM and CDR2 ANQGSEA. The CDR3 loop spans 12 amino acids. This clone was observed a few times. Its antigen is unknown. Input material: central memory CD4+ T cells from blood. The chain carries TRBV29-1 and TRBJ1-3; TRBD1 matches 10 bases. The clonotype originates from a woman between 18 and 29 years old in good health. The DNA of the CDR3 is TGCAGCGCTGGGACAGGGGCAAACACCATATATTTT. Translating it yields CSAGTGANTIYF.